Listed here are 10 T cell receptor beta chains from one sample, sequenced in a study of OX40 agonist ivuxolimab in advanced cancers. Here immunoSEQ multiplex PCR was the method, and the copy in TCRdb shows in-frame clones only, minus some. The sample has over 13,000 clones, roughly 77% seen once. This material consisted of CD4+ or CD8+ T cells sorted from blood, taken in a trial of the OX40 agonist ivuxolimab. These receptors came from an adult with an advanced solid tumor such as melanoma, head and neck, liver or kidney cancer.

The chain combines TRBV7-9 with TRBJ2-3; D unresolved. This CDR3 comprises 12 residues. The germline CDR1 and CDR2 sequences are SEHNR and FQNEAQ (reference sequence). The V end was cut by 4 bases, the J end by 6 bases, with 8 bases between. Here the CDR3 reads CASSYWSDTQYF. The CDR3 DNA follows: TGTGCCAGCAGCTACTGGAGTGATACGCAGTATTTT. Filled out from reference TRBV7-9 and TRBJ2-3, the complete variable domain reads DTGVSQNPRHKITKRGQNVTFRCDPISEHNRLYWYRQTLGQGPEFLTYFQNEAQLEKSRLLSDRFSAERPKGSFSTLEIQRTEQGDSAMYLCASSYWSDTQYFGPGTRLTVL.

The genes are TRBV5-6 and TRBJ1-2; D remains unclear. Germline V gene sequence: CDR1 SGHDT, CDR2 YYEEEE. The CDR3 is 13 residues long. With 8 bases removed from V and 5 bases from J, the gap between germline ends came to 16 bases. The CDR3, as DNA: TGTGCCAGTTGGACTGGAGTTCGGTATGGCTACACCTTC. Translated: CASWTGVRYGYTF.

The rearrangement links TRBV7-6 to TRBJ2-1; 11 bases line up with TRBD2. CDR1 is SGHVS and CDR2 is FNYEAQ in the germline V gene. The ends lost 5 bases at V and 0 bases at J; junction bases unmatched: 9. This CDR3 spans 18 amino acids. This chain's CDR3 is CASSGGLADPSSYNEQFF. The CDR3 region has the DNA TGTGCCAGCAGCGGGGGACTAGCGGATCCCAGCTCCTACAATGAGCAGTTCTTC. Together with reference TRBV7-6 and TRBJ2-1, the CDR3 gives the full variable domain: GAGVSQSPRYKVTKRGQDVALRCDPISGHVSLYWYRQALGQGPEFLTYFNYEAQQDKSGLPNDRFSAERPEGSISTLTIQRTEQRDSAMYRCASSGGLADPSSYNEQFFGPGTRLTVL.

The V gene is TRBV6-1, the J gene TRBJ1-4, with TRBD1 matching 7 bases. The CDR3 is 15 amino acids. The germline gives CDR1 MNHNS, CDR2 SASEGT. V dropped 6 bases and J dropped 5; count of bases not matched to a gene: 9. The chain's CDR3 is CASSPDRARNEKLFF. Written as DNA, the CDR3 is TGTGCCAGCAGCCCAGACAGGGCCCGGAATGAAAAACTGTTTTTT.

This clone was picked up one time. The CDR3 reads CASSESGTANEQFF. CDR3 DNA: TGCGCCAGCAGTGAGTCGGGGACGGCCAATGAGCAGTTCTTC. The chain links TRBV10-1 to TRBJ2-1; D assignment may be TRBD1 or TRBD2 (5 bases each). V was clipped by 0 bases and J by 6 bases, with 9 bases between them. The length of the CDR3 is 14 residues. Germline V gives CDR1 WNHNN, CDR2 SYGVQD (reference sequence).

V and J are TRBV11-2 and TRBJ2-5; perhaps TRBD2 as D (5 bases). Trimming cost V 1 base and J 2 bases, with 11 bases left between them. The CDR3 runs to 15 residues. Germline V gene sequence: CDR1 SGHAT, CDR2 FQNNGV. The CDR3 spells CASSLGRTGQETQYF. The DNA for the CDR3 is TGTGCCAGCAGCTTAGGCCGGACGGGACAAGAGACCCAGTACTTC.

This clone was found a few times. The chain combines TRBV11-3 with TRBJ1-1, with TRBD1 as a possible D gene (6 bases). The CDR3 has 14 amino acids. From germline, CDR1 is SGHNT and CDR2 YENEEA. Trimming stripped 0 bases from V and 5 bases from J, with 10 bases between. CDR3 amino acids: CASSLEQGRTEAFF. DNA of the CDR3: TGTGCCAGCAGCTTAGAGCAGGGGAGAACTGAAGCTTTCTTT.

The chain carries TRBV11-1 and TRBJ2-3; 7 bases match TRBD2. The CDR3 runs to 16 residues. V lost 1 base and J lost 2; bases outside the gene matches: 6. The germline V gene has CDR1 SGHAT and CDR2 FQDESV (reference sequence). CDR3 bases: TGTGCCAGCAGCTTAGGAAATAGCGGGCCCACAGATACGCAGTATTTT. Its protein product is CASSLGNSGPTDTQYF.

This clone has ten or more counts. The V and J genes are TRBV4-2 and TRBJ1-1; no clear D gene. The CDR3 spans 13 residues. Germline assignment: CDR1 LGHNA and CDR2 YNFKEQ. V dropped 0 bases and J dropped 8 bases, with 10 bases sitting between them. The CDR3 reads CASSQEGGDEAFF. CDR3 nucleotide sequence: TGTGCCAGCAGCCAAGAAGGAGGAGACGAAGCTTTCTTT.

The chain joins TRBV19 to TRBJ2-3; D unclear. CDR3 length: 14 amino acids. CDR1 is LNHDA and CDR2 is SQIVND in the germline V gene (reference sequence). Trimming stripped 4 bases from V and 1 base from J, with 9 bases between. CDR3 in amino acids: CASSRNSGTDTQYF. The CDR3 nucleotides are TGTGCCAGTAGTAGGAACTCGGGCACAGATACGCAGTATTTT. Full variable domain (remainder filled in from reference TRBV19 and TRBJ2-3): DGGITQSPKYLFRKEGQNVTLSCEQNLNHDAMYWYRQDPGQGLRLIYYSQIVNDFQKGDIAEGYSVSREKKESFPLTVTSAQKNPTAFYLCASSRNSGTDTQYFGPGTRLTVL.